Listed here are 26 T cell receptor beta chains from one sample, sequenced in a study of CD8+CD57+ T cells in acquired aplastic anemia. All patients picked for sequencing had shown, by flow cytometry, an expansion of CD8+CD57+ cells. TCR beta VDJ and CDR3 were profiled, and genomic DNA was the template. MiXCR, applied by TCRdb to the reads, yields one record per CDR3 protein. The sample records hundreds of thousands of distinct CDR3 sequences, approximately 33% being singletons. Sequencing was carried out using sorted CD4+, CD8+, or CD8+CD57+ T cells (not recorded which) from PBMCs. All receptors come from a human donor with aplastic anemia.

This clonotype was counted ten times or more. The gene calls are TRBV20-1 and TRBJ2-5; D may correspond to TRBD1 or TRBD2 (6 bases each). This CDR3 has 16 residues. V lost 6 bases, J lost 5 bases, and 25 bases lay in between. CDR1 and CDR2 (germline): DFQATT, SNEGSKA (reference sequence). CDR3 sequence: CSAKGLKGGLGETQYF. In DNA, the CDR3 is TGCAGTGCAAAGGGACTGAAGGGGGGTTTGGGGGAGACCCAGTACTTC.

The rearrangement uses TRBV5-8 and TRBJ2-2, with 13 bases that match TRBD2. V lost 4 bases and J lost 8; bases outside the gene matches: 5. This CDR3 has 15 amino acids. The germline V gene encodes CDR1 SGHTS and CDR2 YDEGEE. The CDR3 DNA reads TGTGCCAGCAGCACCGGACTAGCGGGAGTTGGGGAGCTGTTTTTT. It translates to CASSTGLAGVGELFF.

V and J are TRBV5-1 and TRBJ2-4, with TRBD2 as a possible D gene (5 bases). The ends were cut back, 1 base at V and 0 bases at J, with 14 bases in the middle. Germline lookup yields CDR1 SGHRS and CDR2 YFSETQ. The CDR3 runs 17 residues. The CDR3, as DNA: TGCGCCAGCAGCTTGACCGGGGAGCGGATAGCCAAAAACATTCAGTACTTC. Its translation: CASSLTGERIAKNIQYF.

This clonotype was counted between two and nine times. The chain couples TRBV10-3 to TRBJ2-7; 10 nucleotides agree with TRBD1. The CDR3 is made up of 17 amino acids. With V trimmed by 5 bases and J by 2 bases, 12 bases remained unmatched. Germline assignment: CDR1 ENHRY and CDR2 SYGVKD. The CDR3, as DNA: TGTGCCATCAGTTCCATCCGGGACAGGGGTTCGACCTACGAGCAGTACTTC. This encodes CAISSIRDRGSTYEQYF.

The J gene is TRBJ1-1, the V gene TRBV11-2; TRBD1 aligns across 7 bases. Germline assignment: CDR1 SGHAT and CDR2 FQNNGV. J lost 1 base, V lost 5 bases, and 13 bases had no gene match. The CDR3 sequence is 17 residues long. This CDR3 reads CASSPRILQGRNTEAFF. CDR3 in DNA: TGTGCCAGCAGCCCCCGTATCCTACAGGGGAGGAACACTGAAGCTTTCTTT.

CDR3 residues: CATSRAGDSYEQYF. In nucleotides, the CDR3 is TGTGCCACCAGCAGAGCAGGGGACTCCTACGAGCAGTACTTC. The chain links TRBV15 to TRBJ2-7, with a tentative D call TRBD1 (6 bases). The CDR3 loop spans 14 amino acids. Germline-derived CDR1 and CDR2 are LNHNV and YYDKDF (reference sequence). The ends were cut back, 1 base at V and 0 bases at J, with 7 bases in the middle.

The chain couples TRBV11-2 to TRBJ2-1; weak D call: TRBD2 (5 bases). There are 14 residues in the CDR3. V lost 5 bases and J 2 bases, leaving 10 bases between the germline ends. The V gene's germline CDR1 is SGHAT and CDR2 FQNNGV. This CDR3 is CASSQTGTYNEQFF. In nucleotides, the CDR3 is TGTGCCAGCAGCCAAACCGGGACCTACAATGAGCAGTTCTTC. Complete variable domain (other parts from reference TRBV11-2 and TRBJ2-1): EAGVAQSPRYKIIEKRQSVAFWCNPISGHATLYWYQQILGQGPKLLIQFQNNGVVDDSQLPKDRFSAERLKGVDSTLKIQPAKLEDSAVYLCASSQTGTYNEQFFGPGTRLTVL.

This chain joins TRBV11-2 and TRBJ2-6; 8 bases align to TRBD1. V gave up 5 bases and J gave up 0 bases; unmatched junction bases: 12. Per germline, CDR1 SGHAT and CDR2 FQNNGV. There are 19 residues in the CDR3. The CDR3 DNA sequence: TGTGCCAGCAGCCGGACAGGGATGGGGCTTGGCTCTGGGGCCAACGTCCTGACTTTC. Translation: CASSRTGMGLGSGANVLTF.

This clonotype has just a few counts. The CDR3 sequence: CASSIADSYEQYF. CDR3 DNA sequence: TGTGCCAGTAGTATCGCAGACTCCTACGAGCAGTACTTC. This chain links TRBV19 with TRBJ2-7; D is undetermined. V was pared by 3 bases and J by 0 bases, with 6 bases between. Germline V gene data show CDR1 as LNHDA and CDR2 as SQIVND (reference sequence). The CDR3 consists of 13 residues.

Comments on this clonotype: One junction end disagrees with the germline gene, perhaps due to a read error. The chain has TRBV7-9 and TRBJ2-5; 12 nucleotides match TRBD2. This CDR3 region has 15 residues. Germline-derived CDR1 and CDR2 are SEHNR and FQNEAQ (reference sequence). As DNA, the CDR3 is TGTGCCAGCAGCCTAGCGGGGGGGAGGGCAGAGACCCAGTACTTC. This encodes CASSLAGGRAETQYF.

This clonotype turned up a few times. The rearrangement joins TRBV7-8 to TRBJ2-2; TRBD2 might be the D (6 bases). The CDR3 has 14 residues. CDR1 is SGHVS, CDR2 FQNEAQ, per germline. Trimming removed 5 bases from V and 6 bases from J, with 13 bases in between. The CDR3 nucleotides are TGTGCCAGCAGCCCTTCGGGGGTGGCCGGGGAGCTGTTTTTT. Translated, it gives CASSPSGVAGELFF.

This clonotype was detected ten times or more. V and J are TRBV15 and TRBJ1-2, with D possibly being TRBD1 (5 bases). This CDR3 has 14 amino acids. Germline-derived CDR1 and CDR2 are LNHNV and YYDKDF (reference sequence). The V end lost 3 bases, the J end lost 4 bases, and 12 bases lay between the germline ends. The CDR3 loop reads CATSSLQETYGYTF. The CDR3 DNA is TGTGCCACCAGCAGTTTACAGGAGACCTATGGCTACACCTTC.

This clonotype was recorded a few times. The J gene is TRBJ1-1, the V gene TRBV29-1, with D hard to call. The V end was cut by 4 bases, the J end by 4 bases, with 10 bases between. The length of the CDR3 is 12 residues. CDR1 is SQVTM and CDR2 is ANQGSEA in the germline V gene. CDR3 in amino acids: CSVGLLGTEAFF. CDR3 DNA sequence: TGCAGCGTTGGTTTGTTAGGCACTGAAGCTTTCTTT.

This clonotype has just a few counts. V and J are TRBV3-1 and TRBJ1-2; D remains unclear. The germline V and J ends were trimmed by 4 bases and 5 bases, with 17 bases remaining between them. Germline CDR1 is LGHDT and CDR2 is YNNKEL (reference sequence). The CDR3 has 15 residues. In DNA form, the CDR3 reads TGTGCCAGCAGCCCTTATGGGAGGGATAGGTATGGCTACACCTTC. Encoded protein: CASSPYGRDRYGYTF. The full variable domain, with the rest looked up from reference TRBV3-1 and TRBJ1-2, is DTAVSQTPKYLVTQMGNDKSIKCEQNLGHDTMYWYKQDSKKFLKIMFSYNNKELIINETVPNRFSPKSPDKAHLNLHINSLELGDSAVYFCASSPYGRDRYGYTFGSGTRLTVV.

This clonotype has only one observation. A much larger clone differs from this one at a single base, so this may be a read error. The chain is built from TRBV9 and TRBJ2-5; no clear D. The CDR3 contains 13 residues. Per germline, CDR1 SGDLS and CDR2 YYNGEE. The V end was cut by 5 bases, the J end by 11 bases, with 19 bases between. CDR3 residues: CASSVTQFDEQYF. The CDR3 coding sequence is TGTGCCAGCAGTGTTACGCAATTCGATGAGCAGTACTTC.

This chain uses TRBV3-1 with TRBJ1-3; the match to TRBD1 covers 8 bases. Germline CDR1 and CDR2: LGHDT and YNNKEL (reference sequence). V dropped 3 bases and J dropped 4; count of bases not matched to a gene: 2. The CDR3 is 14 residues long. CDR3: CASSHRDRGNTIYF. The CDR3 region has the DNA TGTGCCAGCAGCCATAGGGACAGGGGAAACACCATATATTTT.

This clonotype was seen a few times. The chain uses TRBV2 and TRBJ1-1, with D unresolved. The CDR3 is made up of 14 amino acids. Trimming cost V 3 bases and J 3 bases, with 11 bases left between them. Germline V CDR1 and CDR2: SNHLY, FYNNEI. CDR3 sequence: CASSEQEEYTEAFF. CDR3 bases: TGTGCCAGCAGTGAGCAGGAGGAATACACTGAAGCTTTCTTT.

V is TRBV7-3 and J is TRBJ2-3; 13 bases are a match to TRBD2. V was pared by 4 bases and J by 7 bases, with 5 bases of the junction left unmatched. Germline V gene lookup returns CDR1 SGHTA and CDR2 FQGTGA. The CDR3 is 15 amino acids. The CDR3 loop reads CASSSLAGGQHTQYF. CDR3 DNA sequence: TGTGCCAGCAGCTCACTAGCGGGGGGGCAACATACGCAGTATTTT.

A remark on this clonotype: This may come from a read error, since a much larger clone is one base off. The chain combines TRBV9 with TRBJ2-7; the D is unclear. CDR1 and CDR2 from the germline V gene are SGDLS and YYNGEE. This CDR3 spans 14 amino acids. V lost 4 bases, J lost 0 bases, and 11 bases lay in between. Here the CDR3 DNA reads TGTGCCAGCAGCATAGTCGGTTCCTCCTACGAGCAGTACTTC. This gives the protein CASSIVGSSYEQYF.

The chain employs TRBV11-2 and TRBJ1-1, with 8 bases matching TRBD1. Germline values: CDR1 SGHAT, CDR2 FQNNGV. With V trimmed by 0 bases and J by 8 bases, 14 bases remained unmatched. This CDR3 is built from 17 residues. CDR3: CASSLDLFRGQIGEAFF. The CDR3 DNA reads TGTGCCAGCAGCTTAGATCTCTTCAGGGGGCAAATTGGGGAAGCTTTCTTT.

The CDR3 region is CSVARSAGGIGQYF. The CDR3 nucleotides read TGCAGCGTTGCAAGGAGCGCAGGGGGCATCGGGCAGTACTTC. The rearrangement uses TRBV29-1 and TRBJ2-7; 8 bases line up with TRBD1. This CDR3 spans 14 amino acids. Losses at the gene ends were 4 bases for V and 9 bases for J; bases not matched to a gene: 14. The V gene's germline CDR1 is SQVTM and CDR2 ANQGSEA.

A single count supports this clonotype. A read error may be the cause here, since a much bigger clone is one base away. The V call is TRBV20-1, the J call TRBJ1-1; D gene unclear. Germline V gene data show CDR1 as DFQATT and CDR2 as SNEGSKA (reference sequence). The V end was cut by 1 base, the J end by 6 bases, with 15 bases between. The CDR3 is 14 amino acids. The CDR3 sequence: CSARVGQVGAEAFF. DNA of the CDR3: TGCAGTGCTAGAGTAGGTCAGGTTGGCGCTGAAGCTTTCTTT.

This sequence joins TRBV5-5 and TRBJ1-3, with D possibly being TRBD1 (6 bases). The CDR3 runs 15 residues. Trimming took off 5 bases at V and 0 bases at J, with 12 bases between the two ends. Germline loops: CDR1 SGHKS, CDR2 YYEKEE (reference sequence). The CDR3 sequence is CASRRQAISGNTIYF. As DNA, the CDR3 is TGTGCCAGCAGACGACAGGCGATCTCTGGAAACACCATATATTTT.

This clonotype was observed many times. V is TRBV14 and J is TRBJ2-7; D unresolved. This CDR3 comprises 12 residues. Germline V gene sequence: CDR1 SGHDN, CDR2 FVKESK. Deletions cut 0 bases from V and 3 bases from J, with 3 bases between. CDR3 sequence reads: CASSQENYEQYF. The CDR3 DNA reads TGTGCCAGCAGCCAAGAAAACTACGAGCAGTACTTC.

This chain joins TRBV20-1 and TRBJ2-4, with TRBD1 matching over 11 bases. The CDR3 is made up of 15 amino acids. V lost 3 bases to trimming and J lost 3 bases; unmatched junction nucleotides: 4. The germline V gene has CDR1 DFQATT and CDR2 SNEGSKA (reference sequence). Here the CDR3 reads CSASWTGGVKNIQYF. In DNA form, the CDR3 reads TGCAGTGCTAGTTGGACAGGGGGCGTCAAAAACATTCAGTACTTC.

This clonotype was counted only a few times. This chain joins TRBV4-3 and TRBJ2-4; maybe TRBD1 (6 bases). This CDR3 is built from 14 residues. Germline values: CDR1 LGHNA, CDR2 YSLEER. Trimming shortened V by 6 bases and J by 0 bases, and 9 bases separated the two germline ends. The CDR3 region is CASSQGTAKNIQYF. Written as DNA, the CDR3 is TGCGCCAGCAGTCAGGGGACAGCCAAAAACATTCAGTACTTC.